What follows is one T cell receptor (beta chain) and its context. Its antigen is currently unknown. The CDR3 has 14 amino acids. Germline trimming cut 2 bases from V and 6 bases from J; bases unmatched to any gene: 5. Looked up from germline, CDR1 is SGHDT and CDR2 is YYEEEE. Clones were sequenced by immunoSEQ multiplex PCR, and TCRdb holds only the in-frame ones, with some missing. The sample consists of about 1.1 million clones, 75% to 85% of them appearing once. All donors qualified as healthy HIV-negative adults and had experienced no recent acute infections or vaccinations. This record belongs to a study of shared clonotypes between healthy human individuals. Broader study findings: Rarefaction analysis demonstrated incomplete sorted-subset sequencing notwithstanding large depth.

This sequence originates from a man younger than 35 in good health. Some clones in this sample may be carry-over from other donors' samples. The V call is TRBV5-6, the J call TRBJ2-3; 8 nucleotides line up with TRBD1. The sequenced material came from memory CD4+ T cells from PBMCs. Indicated subset: CD45RA-negative fraction. CDR3 sequence: CASSFGQGLDTQYF. The DNA for the CDR3 is TGTGCCAGCAGCTTTGGACAGGGACTGGATACGCAGTATTTT.